Listed below are T cell receptor beta chains from one sample, sequenced in a study of early T cells in non-severe SARS-CoV-2 infection. TCRdb independently ran MiXCR on the 5' RACE reads; one entry per CDR3 protein. The sample has 66,000 or so distinct CDR3 sequences; about 12% are singletons. Material: whole blood. The receptor source for this set is an adult who was a healthcare worker with PCR-confirmed SARS-CoV-2 infection or an uninfected control (not recorded which). CDR3s include the opening cysteine and the closing phenylalanine or tryptophan. D genes are given only for firm matches. Not all rows give a size; the values are once, few, many and, for expanded clones, a class.

v_call: TRBV29-1; d_call: TRBD1; clone_size: .; j_call: TRBJ2-7; cdr3_nt: TGCAGCGTTGACCGCGGACAGGGGTACGAGCAGTACTTC; cdr3_aa: CSVDRGQGYEQYF
v_call: TRBV12-3/TRBV12-4; d_call: .; clone_size: .; j_call: TRBJ1-3; cdr3_nt: TGTGCCAGCGGGGCCCTTGGAAACACCATATATTTT; cdr3_aa: CASGALGNTIYF
v_call: TRBV5-1; d_call: TRBD1; clone_size: few; j_call: TRBJ2-7; cdr3_nt: TGCGCCAGCAGCCGGACGGGACAGGGGCAGTACGAGCAGTACTTC; cdr3_aa: CASSRTGQGQYEQYF
v_call: TRBV7-3; d_call: TRBD1; clone_size: few; j_call: TRBJ2-1; cdr3_nt: TGTGCCAGCAGAGGACAGGGGGCTGGGAATGAGCAGTTCTTC; cdr3_aa: CASRGQGAGNEQFF
v_call: TRBV7-2; d_call: TRBD2; clone_size: many; j_call: TRBJ2-4; cdr3_nt: TGTGCCAGCAGCTTAGAACTAGCGGGAAACATTCAGTACTTC; cdr3_aa: CASSLELAGNIQYF
v_call: TRBV7-3; d_call: .; clone_size: .; j_call: TRBJ1-1; cdr3_nt: TGTGCCAGCAGCTTAAGTGGAGGAATGTTTAATGAAGCTTTCTTT; cdr3_aa: CASSLSGGMFNEAFF
v_call: TRBV10-3; d_call: .; clone_size: .; j_call: TRBJ1-2; cdr3_nt: TGTGCCATCAGTGAGAACTATGGCTACACCTTC; cdr3_aa: CAISENYGYTF
v_call: TRBV3-1; d_call: .; clone_size: few; j_call: TRBJ2-1; cdr3_nt: TGTGCCAGCAGCCAAGTTGCCCGGGGGCAGTTCTTC; cdr3_aa: CASSQVARGQFF
v_call: TRBV28; d_call: .; clone_size: .; j_call: TRBJ1-5; cdr3_nt: TGTGCCAGCAGCAACGGGGGGTTGCGCAATCAGCCCCAGCATTTT; cdr3_aa: CASSNGGLRNQPQHF
v_call: TRBV7-2; d_call: TRBD2; clone_size: medium-sized; j_call: TRBJ2-7; cdr3_nt: TGTGCCAGCAGCCCGAGCGGGAGGGCCGGCGAGCAGTACTTC; cdr3_aa: CASSPSGRAGEQYF
v_call: TRBV7-8; d_call: TRBD2; clone_size: medium-sized; j_call: TRBJ2-7; cdr3_nt: TGTGCCAGCACCCTATCGGGGGGGACCTACGAGCAGTACTTC; cdr3_aa: CASTLSGGTYEQYF
v_call: TRBV21-1; d_call: .; clone_size: few; j_call: TRBJ1-4; cdr3_nt: TGTGCCAGCAGCAAGTTATGGACAGGGGAGACTAATGAAAAACTGTTTTTT; cdr3_aa: CASSKLWTGETNEKLFF
v_call: TRBV6-6; d_call: TRBD2; clone_size: many; j_call: TRBJ2-7; cdr3_nt: TGTGCCAGCAGTTACAACGCCGGGGGAGGGCCGGAAGAGCAGTACTTC; cdr3_aa: CASSYNAGGGPEEQYF
v_call: TRBV7-8; d_call: TRBD2; clone_size: few; j_call: TRBJ2-3; cdr3_nt: TGTGCCAGCAGCTTAGAGGTGGGGGGGGATACGCAGTATTTT; cdr3_aa: CASSLEVGGDTQYF
v_call: TRBV5-4; d_call: TRBD1; clone_size: few; j_call: TRBJ1-4; cdr3_nt: TGTGCCAGCAGCCAGCCAGGGACAGCGTATGAAAAACTGTTTTTT; cdr3_aa: CASSQPGTAYEKLFF
v_call: TRBV28; d_call: TRBD1; clone_size: many; j_call: TRBJ2-7; cdr3_nt: TGTGCCAGCAGCCCACCGGGACAGACGCGATCGGAGTACTTC; cdr3_aa: CASSPPGQTRSEYF
v_call: TRBV7-3; d_call: TRBD1; clone_size: many; j_call: TRBJ2-5; cdr3_nt: TGTGCCAGCAGCCGGTCGGGGACAGCGCAAGAGACCCAGTACTTC; cdr3_aa: CASSRSGTAQETQYF
v_call: TRBV29-1; d_call: .; clone_size: few; j_call: TRBJ2-7; cdr3_nt: TGCAGCAGCCGACGAGGGGACGAGCAGTACTTC; cdr3_aa: CSSRRGDEQYF
v_call: TRBV6-1; d_call: .; clone_size: .; j_call: TRBJ1-2; cdr3_nt: TGTGCCAGCAGTGCGATAACCCCCCGGTCGTACACCTTC; cdr3_aa: CASSAITPRSYTF
v_call: TRBV29-1; d_call: .; clone_size: many; j_call: TRBJ1-1; cdr3_nt: TGCAGCGTTGCCGGAGGGAACACTGAAGCTTTCTTT; cdr3_aa: CSVAGGNTEAFF
v_call: TRBV7-3; d_call: .; clone_size: many; j_call: TRBJ2-2; cdr3_nt: TGTGCCAGCAGCTCCCAACCCCCCGGGGGAGCCGGGGAGCTGTTTTTT; cdr3_aa: CASSSQPPGGAGELFF
v_call: TRBV27; d_call: .; clone_size: few; j_call: TRBJ1-2; cdr3_nt: TGTGCCAGCTCCCCGGGACCCATCTATGGCTACACCTTC; cdr3_aa: CASSPGPIYGYTF
v_call: TRBV9; d_call: .; clone_size: .; j_call: TRBJ1-2; cdr3_nt: TGTGCCAGCCATGACCGGGCTATCGGCTACACCTTC; cdr3_aa: CASHDRAIGYTF
v_call: TRBV5-1; d_call: .; clone_size: few; j_call: TRBJ2-2; cdr3_nt: TGCGCCAGCAGGGACCGCGGCACCGGGGAGCTGTTTTTT; cdr3_aa: CASRDRGTGELFF
v_call: TRBV5-4; d_call: TRBD1; clone_size: .; j_call: TRBJ2-6; cdr3_nt: TGTGCCAGCAGCACGGGACAGGGGAGGACTGGGGCCAACGTCCTGACTTTC; cdr3_aa: CASSTGQGRTGANVLTF
v_call: TRBV20-1; d_call: TRBD2; clone_size: many; j_call: TRBJ2-7; cdr3_nt: TGCAGTGCTAGAGAACGAGCGGGAACCACCTACGAGCAGTACTTC; cdr3_aa: CSARERAGTTYEQYF
v_call: TRBV10-3; d_call: TRBD2; clone_size: many; j_call: TRBJ2-3; cdr3_nt: TGTGCCATCAGTGAGTCCCTAGCGGGGACTATTGGTACGCAGTATTTT; cdr3_aa: CAISESLAGTIGTQYF
v_call: TRBV6-5; d_call: .; clone_size: many; j_call: TRBJ2-1; cdr3_nt: TGTGCCAGCAGTCGTGGAATTAGTGGGGAGCAGTTCTTC; cdr3_aa: CASSRGISGEQFF
v_call: TRBV7-3; d_call: TRBD1; clone_size: many; j_call: TRBJ2-3; cdr3_nt: TGTGCCAGCAGCACCCCCGCCGGGACAGGGGGTTCCACAGATACGCAGTATTTT; cdr3_aa: CASSTPAGTGGSTDTQYF
v_call: TRBV28; d_call: .; clone_size: few; j_call: TRBJ1-1; cdr3_nt: TGTGCCAGCAGTTTATCCGGGCTCACTGAAGCTTTCTTT; cdr3_aa: CASSLSGLTEAFF
v_call: TRBV28; d_call: .; clone_size: .; j_call: TRBJ1-6; cdr3_nt: TGTGCCAGCAGTTTCCTACAGGGTACTAAGCATTCATCCCTCCACTTT; cdr3_aa: CASSFLQGTKHSSLHF
v_call: TRBV29-1; d_call: .; clone_size: few; j_call: TRBJ2-1; cdr3_nt: TGCAGCGCAGAGAGCTCCTACAATGAGCAGTTCTTC; cdr3_aa: CSAESSYNEQFF
v_call: TRBV5-5; d_call: .; clone_size: many; j_call: TRBJ2-1; cdr3_nt: TGTGCCAGCAGCTTGGAATCCAAATACAATGAGCAGTTCTTC; cdr3_aa: CASSLESKYNEQFF
v_call: TRBV7-6; d_call: TRBD2; clone_size: .; j_call: TRBJ2-1; cdr3_nt: TGTGCCAGCAGCCCAGCCCTAGCGGGAGTAGGAAATGAGCAGTTCTTC; cdr3_aa: CASSPALAGVGNEQFF
v_call: TRBV6-2/TRBV6-3; d_call: TRBD1; clone_size: .; j_call: TRBJ2-1; cdr3_nt: TGTGCCAGCAGTTACGACAGGGGAGTTTTTGAGCAGTTCTTC; cdr3_aa: CASSYDRGVFEQFF
v_call: TRBV4-1; d_call: .; clone_size: many; j_call: TRBJ2-5; cdr3_nt: TGCGCCAGCAGCCAAGATCCCGCAGGGGGGGCAGAGACCCAGTACTTC; cdr3_aa: CASSQDPAGGAETQYF
v_call: TRBV13; d_call: .; clone_size: few; j_call: TRBJ2-7; cdr3_nt: TGTGCCAGCACCCTGAGGGGGTCGATTTACGAGCAGTACTTC; cdr3_aa: CASTLRGSIYEQYF
v_call: TRBV4-2; d_call: .; clone_size: many; j_call: TRBJ1-2; cdr3_nt: TGTGCCAGCAGCCAAGATCCGGGGGTTCCTAACTATGGCTACACCTTC; cdr3_aa: CASSQDPGVPNYGYTF
v_call: TRBV7-3; d_call: .; clone_size: .; j_call: TRBJ2-7; cdr3_nt: TGTGCCAGCAGCTTAGTGGGCAGAAGCGAGCAGTACTTC; cdr3_aa: CASSLVGRSEQYF
v_call: TRBV6-5; d_call: .; clone_size: few; j_call: TRBJ1-1; cdr3_nt: TGTGCCAGCAGGCGCCCTGGTTCCAAAGCTTTCTTT; cdr3_aa: CASRRPGSKAFF
v_call: TRBV9; d_call: TRBD2; clone_size: .; j_call: TRBJ2-7; cdr3_nt: TGTGCCAGCAGCGCCACAACTAGCGCCGAGCAGTACTTC; cdr3_aa: CASSATTSAEQYF